Each of the 5 T cell receptor beta chains below was sequenced from the same sample in a study of sequential checkpoint blockade in melanoma. Clones were read by immunoSEQ multiplex PCR, and TCRdb kept only the in-frame ones, dropping some. The sample lists approximately 28,000 clones, roughly nine tenths seen once, with roughly 15% in the top ten. This sample's treatment: randomized to nivolumab then ipilimumab (arm A) or the reverse (arm B). The specimen was CD8+ T cells sorted from blood (inferred from file names), collected from a patient given nivolumab and ipilimumab in sequence. Source of these receptors: a human donor with melanoma.

This clone was recorded once. The genes are TRBV4-1 and TRBJ1-5, with D perhaps TRBD1 (5 bases). This CDR3 is 15 amino acids long. CDR1 is MGHRA, CDR2 YSYEKL, per germline. Between the trimmed V and J ends, which lost 1 base and 3 bases, there was a span of 10 bases. Written as DNA, the CDR3 is TGCGCCAGCAGCCAAGTCGAAGGGGACAATCAGCCCCAGCATTTT. This codes for CASSQVEGDNQPQHF.

The chain combines TRBV5-5 with TRBJ2-7; a weak D match, TRBD1 (6 bases). From germline, CDR1 is SGHKS and CDR2 YYEKEE (reference sequence). CDR3 length: 16 residues. The V end lost 4 bases, the J end lost 4 bases, and 21 bases lay between the germline ends. CDR3 sequence: CASSPMGQNGKYEQYV. CDR3 DNA: TGTGCCAGCAGCCCGATGGGACAAAACGGGAAATACGAGCAGTACGTC.

The J gene is TRBJ1-2, the V gene TRBV7-9; D might be TRBD1 (6 bases). The V end lost 1 base, the J end lost 0 bases, and 12 bases lay between the germline ends. The CDR3 is 16 residues long. CDR1 and CDR2 from the germline V gene are SEHNR and FQNEAQ (reference sequence). In DNA, the CDR3 is TGTGCCAGCAGCTTAGTTACAGGGCAGACTAACTATGGCTACACCTTC. It is translated as CASSLVTGQTNYGYTF.

The V call is TRBV28, the J call TRBJ2-7, with D possibly matching TRBD1 (6 bases). The CDR3 extends over 13 amino acids. Trimming left V 5 bases short and J 2 bases short, with 10 bases between. Looked up from germline, CDR1 is MDHEN and CDR2 is SYDVKM. CDR3 coding DNA: TGTGCCAGCAGTCAACAGGGTCCCTACGAGCAGTACTTC. As protein: CASSQQGPYEQYF.

The chain links TRBV5-1 to TRBJ2-3; D is uncertain. The CDR3 is made up of 13 amino acids. CDR1 SGHRS and CDR2 YFSETQ come from the germline V gene. The germline V and J ends were trimmed by 0 bases and 1 base, with 3 bases remaining between them. The CDR3 protein is CASSLERTDTQYF. The CDR3, as DNA: TGCGCCAGCAGCTTGGAGCGCACAGATACGCAGTATTTT.